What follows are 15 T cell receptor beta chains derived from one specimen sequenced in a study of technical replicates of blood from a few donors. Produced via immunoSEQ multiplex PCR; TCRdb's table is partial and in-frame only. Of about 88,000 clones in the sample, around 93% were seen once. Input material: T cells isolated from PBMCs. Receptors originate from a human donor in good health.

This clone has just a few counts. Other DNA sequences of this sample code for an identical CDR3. In nucleotides, the CDR3 is TGCGCCAGCAGCTTGGCCCCAGGGAACACTGAAGCTTTCTTT. It translates to CASSLAPGNTEAFF. The V gene is TRBV5-1, the J gene TRBJ1-1; no clear D gene. Germline CDR1 is SGHRS and CDR2 is YFSETQ. Deletions cut 0 bases from V and 1 base from J, with 7 bases between. The CDR3 loop spans 14 amino acids.

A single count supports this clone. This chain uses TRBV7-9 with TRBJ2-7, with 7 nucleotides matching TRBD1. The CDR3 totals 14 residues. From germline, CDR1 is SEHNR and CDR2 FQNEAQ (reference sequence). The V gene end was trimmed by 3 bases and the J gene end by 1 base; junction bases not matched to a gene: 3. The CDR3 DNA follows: TGTGCCAGCAGCTTTAGGACAGGTTCCTACGAGCAGTACTTC. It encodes CASSFRTGSYEQYF.

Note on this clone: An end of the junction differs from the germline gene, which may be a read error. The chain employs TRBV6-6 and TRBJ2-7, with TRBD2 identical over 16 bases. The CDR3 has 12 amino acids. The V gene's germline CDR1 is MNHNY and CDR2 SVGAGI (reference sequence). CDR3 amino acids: CASSYGTSGRVF. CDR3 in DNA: TGTGCCAGCAGTTACGGGACTAGCGGGAGGGTGTTC.

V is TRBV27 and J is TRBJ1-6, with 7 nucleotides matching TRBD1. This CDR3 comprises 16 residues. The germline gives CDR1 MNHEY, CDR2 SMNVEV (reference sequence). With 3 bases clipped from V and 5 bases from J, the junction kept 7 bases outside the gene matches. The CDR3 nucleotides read TGTGCCAGCAGTTTTGACAGGGTTACCCATAATTCACCCCTCCACTTT. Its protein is CASSFDRVTHNSPLHF.

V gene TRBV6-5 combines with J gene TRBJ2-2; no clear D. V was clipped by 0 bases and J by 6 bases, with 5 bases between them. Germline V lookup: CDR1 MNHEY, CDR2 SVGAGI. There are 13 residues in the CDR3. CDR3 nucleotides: TGTGCCAGCAGTTACTCCATTCCCGGGGAGCTGTTTTTT. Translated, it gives CASSYSIPGELFF.

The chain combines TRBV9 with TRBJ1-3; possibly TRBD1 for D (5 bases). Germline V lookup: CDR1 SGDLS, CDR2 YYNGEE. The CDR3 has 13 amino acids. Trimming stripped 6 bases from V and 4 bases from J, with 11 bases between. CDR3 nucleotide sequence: TGTGCCAGCATGACTGACAGCGGAAACACCATATATTTT. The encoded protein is CASMTDSGNTIYF.

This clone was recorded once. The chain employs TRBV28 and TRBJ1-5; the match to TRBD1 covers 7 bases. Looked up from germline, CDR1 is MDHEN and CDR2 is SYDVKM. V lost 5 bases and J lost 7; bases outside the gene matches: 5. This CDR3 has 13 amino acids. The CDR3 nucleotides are TGTGCCAGCAGTAGACAGGGTTGGCAGCCCCAGCATTTT. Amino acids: CASSRQGWQPQHF.

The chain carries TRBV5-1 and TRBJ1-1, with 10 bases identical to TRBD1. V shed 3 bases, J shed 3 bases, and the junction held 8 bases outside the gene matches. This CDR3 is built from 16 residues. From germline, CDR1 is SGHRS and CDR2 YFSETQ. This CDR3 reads CASSSTGTGVYTEAFF. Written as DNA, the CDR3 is TGCGCCAGCAGCTCCACCGGGACAGGGGTATACACTGAAGCTTTCTTT.

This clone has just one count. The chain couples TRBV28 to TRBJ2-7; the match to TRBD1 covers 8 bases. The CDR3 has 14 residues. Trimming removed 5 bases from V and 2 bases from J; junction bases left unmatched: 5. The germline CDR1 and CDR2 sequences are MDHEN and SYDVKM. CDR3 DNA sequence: TGTGCCAGCAGTACCCGGACAGGGCCCTACGAGCAGTACTTC. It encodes CASSTRTGPYEQYF.

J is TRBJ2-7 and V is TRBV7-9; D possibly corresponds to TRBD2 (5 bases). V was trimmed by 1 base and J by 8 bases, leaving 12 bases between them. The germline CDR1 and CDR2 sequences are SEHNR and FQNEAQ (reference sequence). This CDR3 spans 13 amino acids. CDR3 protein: CASSLGNSGKQYF. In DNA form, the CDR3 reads TGTGCCAGCAGCTTAGGAAATTCGGGAAAGCAGTACTTC.

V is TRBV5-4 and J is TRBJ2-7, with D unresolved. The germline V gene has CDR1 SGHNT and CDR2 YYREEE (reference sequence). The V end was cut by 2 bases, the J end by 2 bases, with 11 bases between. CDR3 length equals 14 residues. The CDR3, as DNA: TGTGCCAGCAGCTTAGCGCGAGATACCTACGAGCAGTACTTC. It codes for CASSLARDTYEQYF.

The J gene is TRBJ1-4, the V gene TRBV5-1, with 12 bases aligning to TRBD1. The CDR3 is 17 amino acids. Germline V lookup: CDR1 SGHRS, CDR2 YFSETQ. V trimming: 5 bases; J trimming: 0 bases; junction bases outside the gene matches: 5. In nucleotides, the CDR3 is TGCGCCAGCAGAGGGGGACAGGGGGCCGCAACTAATGAAAAACTGTTTTTT. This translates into CASRGGQGAATNEKLFF.

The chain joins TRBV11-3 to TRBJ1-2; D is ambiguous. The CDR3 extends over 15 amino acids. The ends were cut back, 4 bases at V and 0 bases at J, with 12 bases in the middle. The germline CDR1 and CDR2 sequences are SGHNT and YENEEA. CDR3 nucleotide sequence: TGTGCCAGCAGCTCCACGAGATTTTCTAACTATGGCTACACCTTC. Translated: CASSSTRFSNYGYTF.

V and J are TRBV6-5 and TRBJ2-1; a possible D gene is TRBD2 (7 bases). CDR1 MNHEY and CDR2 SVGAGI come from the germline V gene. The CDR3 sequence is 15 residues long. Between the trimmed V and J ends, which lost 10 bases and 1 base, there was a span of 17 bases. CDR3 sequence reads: CATYPGGASYNEQFF. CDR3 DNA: TGTGCCACCTATCCGGGGGGCGCGTCCTACAATGAGCAGTTCTTC.

As DNA, the CDR3 is TGTGCCAGCAGTTATACCGGGACAACGAACACCGGGGAGCTGTTTTTT. It is translated as CASSYTGTTNTGELFF. V gene TRBV27 combines with J gene TRBJ2-2, with a tentative D call TRBD1 (6 bases). The CDR3 has 16 residues. The V end was cut by 4 bases, the J end by 0 bases, with 12 bases between. CDR1 is MNHEY and CDR2 is SMNVEV in the germline V gene (reference sequence).